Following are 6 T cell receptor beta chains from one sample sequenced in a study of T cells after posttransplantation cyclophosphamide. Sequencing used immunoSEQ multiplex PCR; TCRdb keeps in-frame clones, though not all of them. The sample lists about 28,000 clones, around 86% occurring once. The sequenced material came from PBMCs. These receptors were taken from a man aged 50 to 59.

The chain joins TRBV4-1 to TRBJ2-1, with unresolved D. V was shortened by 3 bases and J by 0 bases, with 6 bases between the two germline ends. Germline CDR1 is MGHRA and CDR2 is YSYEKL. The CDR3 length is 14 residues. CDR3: CASSHPSSYNEQFF. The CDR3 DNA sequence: TGCGCCAGCAGCCATCCGTCCTCCTACAATGAGCAGTTCTTC.

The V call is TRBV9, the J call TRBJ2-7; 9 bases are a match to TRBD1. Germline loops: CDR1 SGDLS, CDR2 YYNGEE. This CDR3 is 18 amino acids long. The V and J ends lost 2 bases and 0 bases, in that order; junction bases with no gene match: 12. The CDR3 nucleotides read TGTGCCAGCAGCGTGGGGGACAGGGCTGGCCTGCTCTCCTACGAGCAGTACTTC. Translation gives CASSVGDRAGLLSYEQYF.

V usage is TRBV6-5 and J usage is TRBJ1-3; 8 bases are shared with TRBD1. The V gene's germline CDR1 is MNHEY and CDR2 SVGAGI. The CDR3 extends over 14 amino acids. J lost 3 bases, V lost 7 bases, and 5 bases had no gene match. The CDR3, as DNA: TGTGCCAGCAAGCAGGGGGCCTTTGGAAACACCATATATTTT. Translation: CASKQGAFGNTIYF.

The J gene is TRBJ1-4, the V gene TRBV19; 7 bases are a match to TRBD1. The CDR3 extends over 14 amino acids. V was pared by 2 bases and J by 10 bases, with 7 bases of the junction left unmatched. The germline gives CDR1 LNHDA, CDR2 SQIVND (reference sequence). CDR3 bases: TGTGCCAGTAGTATAACAGGGGATCTTAGAAAACTGTTTTTT. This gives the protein CASSITGDLRKLFF.

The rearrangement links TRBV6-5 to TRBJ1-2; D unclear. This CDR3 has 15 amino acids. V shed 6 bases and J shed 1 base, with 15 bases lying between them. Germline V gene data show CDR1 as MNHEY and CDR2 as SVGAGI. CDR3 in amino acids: CASRVRQAINYGYTF. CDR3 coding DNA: TGTGCCAGCAGGGTCCGGCAGGCGATTAACTATGGCTACACCTTC.

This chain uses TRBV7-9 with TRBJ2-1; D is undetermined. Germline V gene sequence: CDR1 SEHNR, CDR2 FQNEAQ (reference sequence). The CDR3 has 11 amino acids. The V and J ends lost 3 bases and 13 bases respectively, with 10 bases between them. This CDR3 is CASSFQLNQFF. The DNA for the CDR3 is TGTGCCAGCAGCTTTCAGTTGAACCAGTTCTTC.